This T cell receptor beta chain was captured in a study of OX40 agonist ivuxolimab in advanced cancers. Findings and caveats of the study: In CD8+ T cells, expanded clones were on average more numerous than in CD4+.

The table lists this clone with a count of one. Its antigen remains unidentified. Assay: immunoSEQ multiplex PCR; the TCRdb copy retains only in-frame clones and omits some. This sample carries about 89,000 clones, roughly 91% of them seen once, and the ten largest clones take about 0.76%. The CDR3 is 15 amino acids. With V trimmed by 2 bases and J by 4 bases, 6 bases remained unmatched. Germline lookup yields CDR1 SGHVS and CDR2 FNYEAQ. The chain has TRBV7-6 and TRBJ2-5, with 8 bases matching TRBD1. The specimen comprised CD4+ or CD8+ T cells sorted from blood, sampled in a trial of the OX40 agonist ivuxolimab. The source is an adult with an advanced solid tumor such as melanoma, head and neck, liver or kidney cancer. CDR3 sequence (DNA): TGTGCCAGCAGCTTACTCGCGACAGGGGCAGAGACCCAGTACTTC. It is translated as CASSLLATGAETQYF.